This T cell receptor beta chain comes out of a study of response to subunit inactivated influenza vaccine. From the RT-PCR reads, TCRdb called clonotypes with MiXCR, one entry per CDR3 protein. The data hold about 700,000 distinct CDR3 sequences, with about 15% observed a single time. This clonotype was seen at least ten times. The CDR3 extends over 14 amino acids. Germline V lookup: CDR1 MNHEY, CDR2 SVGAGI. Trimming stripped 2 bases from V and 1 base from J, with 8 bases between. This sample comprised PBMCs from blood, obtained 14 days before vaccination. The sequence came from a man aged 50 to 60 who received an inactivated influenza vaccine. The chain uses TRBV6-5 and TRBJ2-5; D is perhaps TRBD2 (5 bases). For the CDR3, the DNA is TGTGCCAGCAGTTACCGCGGGTTCCAAGAGACCCAGTACTTC. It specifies CASSYRGFQETQYF.